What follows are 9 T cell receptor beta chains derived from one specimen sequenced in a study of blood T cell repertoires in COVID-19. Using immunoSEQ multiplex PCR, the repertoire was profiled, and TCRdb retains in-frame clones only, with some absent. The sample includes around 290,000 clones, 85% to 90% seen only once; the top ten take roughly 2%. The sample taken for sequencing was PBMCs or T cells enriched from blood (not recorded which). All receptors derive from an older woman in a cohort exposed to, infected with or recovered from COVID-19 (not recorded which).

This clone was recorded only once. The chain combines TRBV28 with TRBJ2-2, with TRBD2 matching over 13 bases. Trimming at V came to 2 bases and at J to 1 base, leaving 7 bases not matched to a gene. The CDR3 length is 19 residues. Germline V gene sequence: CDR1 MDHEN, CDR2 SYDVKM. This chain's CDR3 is CASSLPRLAGGLNTGELFF. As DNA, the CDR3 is TGTGCCAGCAGTTTACCGAGACTAGCGGGAGGACTGAACACCGGGGAGCTGTTTTTT. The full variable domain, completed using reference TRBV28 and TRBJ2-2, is DVKVTQSSRYLVKRTGEKVFLECVQDMDHENMFWYRQDPGLGLRLIYFSYDVKMKEKGDIPEGYSVSREKKERFSLILESASTNQTSMYLCASSLPRLAGGLNTGELFFGEGSRLTVL.

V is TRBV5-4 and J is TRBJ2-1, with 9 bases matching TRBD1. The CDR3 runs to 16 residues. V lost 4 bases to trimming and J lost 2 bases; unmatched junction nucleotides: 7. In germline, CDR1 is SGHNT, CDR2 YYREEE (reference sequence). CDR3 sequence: CASSAPGQGAYNEQFF. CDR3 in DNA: TGTGCCAGCAGCGCACCGGGACAGGGAGCCTACAATGAGCAGTTCTTC.

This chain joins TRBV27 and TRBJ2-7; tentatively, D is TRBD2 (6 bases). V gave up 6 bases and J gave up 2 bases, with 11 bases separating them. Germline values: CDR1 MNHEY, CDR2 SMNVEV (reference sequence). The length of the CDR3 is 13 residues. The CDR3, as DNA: TGTGCCAGCAGGGACTACGGAACCTACGAGCAGTACTTC. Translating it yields CASRDYGTYEQYF.

CDR3 residues: CASRGTGVETQYF. For the CDR3, the DNA is TGTGCCAGCAGAGGGACAGGGGTTGAGACCCAGTACTTC. This chain connects TRBV2 to TRBJ2-5, with 10 bases identical to TRBD1. V lost 6 bases to trimming and J lost 5 bases; unmatched junction nucleotides: 3. CDR3 length: 13 residues. CDR1 and CDR2 from the germline V gene are SNHLY and FYNNEI.

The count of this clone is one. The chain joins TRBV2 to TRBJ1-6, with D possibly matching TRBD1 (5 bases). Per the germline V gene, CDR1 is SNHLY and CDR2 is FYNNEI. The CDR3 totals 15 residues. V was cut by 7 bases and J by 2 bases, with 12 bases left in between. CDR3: CASKDNLAYNSPLHF. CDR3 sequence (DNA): TGTGCCAGCAAGGACAACCTCGCCTATAATTCACCCCTCCACTTT.

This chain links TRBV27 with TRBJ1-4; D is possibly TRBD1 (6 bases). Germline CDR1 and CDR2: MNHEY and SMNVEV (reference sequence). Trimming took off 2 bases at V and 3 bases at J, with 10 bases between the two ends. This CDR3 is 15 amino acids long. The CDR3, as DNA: TGTGCCAGCAGTTTACAGGGGCGGCCTAATGAAAAACTGTTTTTT. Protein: CASSLQGRPNEKLFF.

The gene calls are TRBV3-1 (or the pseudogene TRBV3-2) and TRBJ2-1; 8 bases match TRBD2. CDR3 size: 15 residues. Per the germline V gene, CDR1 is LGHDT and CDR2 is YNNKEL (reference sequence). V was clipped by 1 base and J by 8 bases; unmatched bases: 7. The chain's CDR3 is CASSQAAGVVHEQFF. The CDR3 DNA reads TGTGCCAGCAGCCAAGCAGCGGGAGTCGTCCATGAGCAGTTCTTC.

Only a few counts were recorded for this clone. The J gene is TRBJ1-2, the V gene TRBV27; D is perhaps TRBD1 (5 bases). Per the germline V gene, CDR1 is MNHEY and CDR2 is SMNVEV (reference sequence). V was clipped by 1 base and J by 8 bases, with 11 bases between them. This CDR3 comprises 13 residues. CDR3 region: CASSLLEGRGYTF. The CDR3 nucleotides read TGTGCCAGCAGTTTATTGGAGGGGAGGGGCTACACCTTC.

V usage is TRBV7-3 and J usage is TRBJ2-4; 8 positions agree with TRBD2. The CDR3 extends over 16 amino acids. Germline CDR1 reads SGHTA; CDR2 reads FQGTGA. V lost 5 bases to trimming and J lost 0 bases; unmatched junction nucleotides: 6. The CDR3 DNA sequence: TGTGCCAGCAGCCCCAGCGGGAGTGCAGCCAAAAACATTCAGTACTTC. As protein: CASSPSGSAAKNIQYF.